What follows are 18 T cell receptor beta chains derived from one specimen sequenced in a study of cytomegalovirus exposure and HLA in healthy donors listed by TCRdb under 2017. The protocol used for the library was the immunoSEQ multiplex PCR assay. A mixture of 60 forward primers for TCR Vbeta segments and 13 reverse primers for TCR Jbeta segments was used in the multiplex PCR. What TCRdb holds here is the immuneACCESS table cut down to in-frame rearrangements. Part of the clones is not present; checked against another copy, under half of the missing clones reflect an unresolved V gene, and the others are unexplained. This sample has 90,000 to 120,000 clones in its table, and just under 75% of those were observed once. The ten most abundant clones make up 2.6% of the sample. Sequencing was carried out using PBMCs. These receptors originate from a man between 50 and 59 years old in good health and CMV-seropositive.

In this sample, this clone turned up a few times. The CDR3 spells CAWSPAFETNEKLFF. The CDR3 bases are TGTGCCTGGAGTCCCGCATTCGAGACAAATGAAAAACTGTTTTTT. This chain connects TRBV30 to TRBJ1-4, with unresolved D. The germline gives CDR1 GTSNPN, CDR2 SVGIG (reference sequence). With 2 bases removed from V and 5 bases from J, the gap between germline ends came to 15 bases. The CDR3 runs 15 residues.

This clone was observed once. The rearrangement links TRBV28 to TRBJ2-1, with 12 bases aligning to TRBD1. The CDR3 is made up of 15 amino acids. CDR1 and CDR2 from the germline V gene are MDHEN and SYDVKM. V shed 4 bases, J shed 7 bases, and the junction held 5 bases outside the gene matches. Here the CDR3 reads CASSWWGQGANEQFF. The DNA of the CDR3 is TGTGCCAGCAGTTGGTGGGGACAGGGGGCAAATGAGCAGTTCTTC.

The V call is TRBV9, the J call TRBJ2-7; D is ambiguous. Per germline, CDR1 SGDLS and CDR2 YYNGEE. The ends were cut back, 0 bases at V and 3 bases at J, with 10 bases in the middle. The CDR3 totals 14 residues. CDR3 coding DNA: TGTGCCAGCAGCGTAGGGGCAGTAAACTACGAGCAGTACTTC. Translation gives CASSVGAVNYEQYF.

This clone has just a few counts. V usage is TRBV27 and J usage is TRBJ2-3, with TRBD1 matching over 7 bases. This CDR3 is built from 14 residues. Germline CDR1 and CDR2: MNHEY and SMNVEV (reference sequence). V shed 2 bases and J 3 bases; nucleotides not matched to a gene: 2. This chain's CDR3 is CASSLEQGTDTQYF. CDR3 nucleotides: TGTGCCAGCAGTTTAGAACAGGGGACAGATACGCAGTATTTT.

The V and J genes are TRBV27 and TRBJ1-5, with D maybe TRBD1 (5 bases). This CDR3 has 17 amino acids. Trimming stripped 5 bases from V and 0 bases from J, with 17 bases between. Germline V lookup: CDR1 MNHEY, CDR2 SMNVEV (reference sequence). DNA for the CDR3: TGTGCCAGCAGTCCTAAAGACAGCCCATATAGCAATCAGCCCCAGCATTTT. Its protein is CASSPKDSPYSNQPQHF.

The chain employs TRBV7-3 and TRBJ2-7, with a tentative D call TRBD1 (6 bases). This CDR3 has 14 residues. The germline CDR1 and CDR2 sequences are SGHTA and FQGTGA. With 0 bases removed from V and 6 bases from J, the gap between germline ends came to 12 bases. The CDR3 loop reads CASSLTPGHPEQYF. Here the CDR3 DNA reads TGTGCCAGCAGCTTAACACCGGGACATCCCGAGCAGTACTTC.

The genes are TRBV30 and TRBJ1-1, with D perhaps matching TRBD1 (6 bases). V was cut by 2 bases and J by 4 bases, with 17 bases left in between. CDR3 length equals 15 residues. Germline assignment: CDR1 GTSNPN and CDR2 SVGIG (reference sequence). The CDR3: CAWSRAGTRATEAFF. DNA of the CDR3: TGTGCCTGGAGTAGAGCCGGGACAAGGGCCACTGAAGCTTTCTTT.

V gene TRBV7-9 combines with J gene TRBJ1-2; the D gene is possibly TRBD1 (6 bases). The CDR3 is 14 amino acids. The V end lost 5 bases, the J end lost 6 bases, and 16 bases lay between the germline ends. In germline, CDR1 is SEHNR, CDR2 FQNEAQ (reference sequence). CDR3 region: CASSLRQDGNGYTF. CDR3 nucleotides: TGTGCCAGCAGCCTCCGACAGGATGGTAATGGCTACACCTTC.

V and J are TRBV5-4 and TRBJ2-5; 7 bases agree with TRBD1. The CDR3 spans 14 residues. V was clipped by 3 bases and J by 2 bases; unmatched bases: 4. Germline V gene data show CDR1 as SGHNT and CDR2 as YYREEE (reference sequence). This chain's CDR3 is CASSSVGQQETQYF. CDR3 nucleotides: TGTGCCAGCAGCTCAGTGGGACAGCAAGAGACCCAGTACTTC.

This clone was observed a handful of times. The V gene is TRBV11-1, the J gene TRBJ2-2; the D is unclear. Germline assignment: CDR1 SGHAT and CDR2 FQDESV (reference sequence). V shed 2 bases and J shed 6 bases, with 10 bases lying between them. This CDR3 has 14 amino acids. The CDR3 protein is CASSLPRSPGELFF. Written as DNA, the CDR3 is TGTGCCAGCAGCTTACCTAGGAGCCCCGGGGAGCTGTTTTTT.

This chain uses TRBV5-1 with TRBJ2-3, with a tentative D call TRBD2 (5 bases). Looked up from germline, CDR1 is SGHRS and CDR2 is YFSETQ. CDR3 length equals 14 residues. Trimming pared 0 bases from V and 4 bases from J, leaving 9 bases between. Written as DNA, the CDR3 is TGCGCCAGCAGCTTGGGCCTAGCTGCAGATACGCAGTATTTT. It codes for CASSLGLAADTQYF.

The chain combines TRBV9 with TRBJ2-7, with TRBD1 as a possible D gene (6 bases). The CDR3 extends over 15 amino acids. Trimming left V 3 bases short and J 0 bases short, with 13 bases between. Germline V CDR1 and CDR2: SGDLS, YYNGEE. CDR3 protein: CASSESTGSSYEQYF. The DNA for the CDR3 is TGTGCCAGCAGCGAATCGACAGGATCCTCCTACGAGCAGTACTTC.

The chain employs TRBV27 and TRBJ2-2; D gene unclear. The V gene lost 0 bases and the J gene lost 1 base, with 6 bases spanning the gap. CDR1 is MNHEY and CDR2 is SMNVEV in the germline V gene (reference sequence). The CDR3 extends over 15 amino acids. The CDR3 nucleotides are TGTGCCAGCAGTTTATCGATAGTGAACACCGGGGAGCTGTTTTTT. Protein: CASSLSIVNTGELFF.

The chain employs TRBV9 and TRBJ2-7, with 7 positions matching TRBD2. The V gene end was trimmed by 4 bases and the J gene end by 4 bases; junction bases not matched to a gene: 14. CDR3 length: 16 amino acids. CDR1 is SGDLS and CDR2 is YYNGEE in the germline V gene. The CDR3 loop is CASSPTSGGRIYEQYF. In DNA, the CDR3 is TGTGCCAGCAGCCCTACTTCGGGAGGCAGAATATACGAGCAGTACTTC.

This clone was counted between two and nine times. This chain links TRBV7-3 with TRBJ2-1; 9 bases are shared with TRBD2. CDR3 length: 12 residues. Trimming at V came to 3 bases and at J to 13 bases, leaving 4 bases not matched to a gene. Looked up from germline, CDR1 is SGHTA and CDR2 is FQGTGA. The CDR3 DNA sequence: TGTGCCAGCAGCTTCTCTAGCGGGAATCAGTTCTTC. As protein: CASSFSSGNQFF.

The chain employs TRBV2 and TRBJ2-7; 10 nucleotides align to TRBD2. Looked up from germline, CDR1 is SNHLY and CDR2 is FYNNEI. This CDR3 comprises 16 residues. The junction had 8 bases not matched to a gene; V was cut back by 6 bases and J by 0 bases. The DNA for the CDR3 is TGTGCCAGCAGAGCGACTAGCGGGTTCCTCTCCTACGAGCAGTACTTC. Translated, it gives CASRATSGFLSYEQYF.

The chain joins TRBV27 to TRBJ2-5; perhaps TRBD2 as D (6 bases). The closer fit of TRBJ2-7 to the DNA end suggests the J call may be wrong. The germline CDR1 and CDR2 sequences are MNHEY and SMNVEV (reference sequence). This CDR3 has 16 residues. The CDR3 loop is CAPLAPGGERRYEQYF. For the CDR3, the DNA is TGTGCCCCCCTCGCCCCAGGAGGGGAGCGCCGCTACGAGCAGTACTTC.

This chain uses TRBV5-5 with TRBJ1-1; D might be TRBD1 (6 bases). CDR3 size: 15 residues. V was trimmed by 4 bases and J by 4 bases, leaving 17 bases between them. Germline assignment: CDR1 SGHKS and CDR2 YYEKEE (reference sequence). CDR3 nucleotide sequence: TGTGCCAGCAGCCCCGCGGGGGCGCGGGGCACTGAAGCTTTCTTT. Protein sequence: CASSPAGARGTEAFF.